This is a list of T cell receptor beta chains from one sample in a study of cytomegalovirus exposure and HLA in healthy donors. Assay: immunoSEQ multiplex PCR; the TCRdb copy retains only in-frame clones and omits some. The table includes hundreds of thousands of clones, about 87% detected once. Sequenced sample: PBMCs. These receptors came from a woman between 18 and 30 years old in good health and CMV-seronegative. Each CDR3 is given with its conserved first and last residue. The D gene is left open where the match is weak. The size field is filled for only some rows; it gives once, few, many or a size class.

>TRBV25-1|NA|TRBD1|TRBJ2-7
CASSDPYRGPRSEQYF
TGTGCCAGCAGTGATCCATACAGGGGGCCCCGGTCCGAGCAGTACTTC
>TRBV15|NA|NA|TRBJ2-5
CATSRDGAAEQYF
TGTGCCACCAGCAGAGATGGAGCAGCGGAGCAGTACTTC
>TRBV7-9|NA|NA|TRBJ2-7
CASSPDRYYEQYF
TGTGCCAGCAGCCCCGACAGATACTACGAGCAGTACTTC
>TRBV19|NA|TRBD2|TRBJ2-7
CASSISRWLAGAYEQYF
TGTGCCAGTAGTATAAGTCGTTGGCTAGCGGGGGCGTACGAGCAGTACTTC
>TRBV7-2|NA|TRBD1|TRBJ2-5
CASSLVRDSKETQYF
TGTGCCAGCAGCTTGGTAAGGGACAGTAAGGAGACCCAGTACTTC
>TRBV6-5|NA|TRBD1|TRBJ1-2
CASTVHPQGAREYTF
TGTGCCAGCACTGTTCACCCTCAGGGGGCCAGGGAGTACACCTTC
>TRBV6-6|NA|TRBD1|TRBJ2-7
CASSSGTGEGEQYF
TGTGCCAGCAGTTCGGGGACAGGGGAAGGCGAGCAGTACTTC
>TRBV2|NA|TRBD1|TRBJ1-5
CASHQGAIDQPQHF
TGTGCCAGCCATCAGGGGGCAATAGATCAGCCCCAGCATTTT
>TRBV6-1|NA|NA|TRBJ2-7
CASSAGKYEQYF
TGTGCCAGCAGCGCCGGGAAGTACGAGCAGTACTTC
>TRBV4-2|once|NA|TRBJ1-1
CASSQVRGGNTEAFF
TGTGCCAGCAGCCAGGTGCGGGGGGGAAACACTGAAGCTTTCTTT
>TRBV19|NA|NA|TRBJ2-1
CASSISPGREAQIGNEQFF
TGTGCCAGTAGTATTAGCCCGGGCAGGGAAGCCCAGATTGGCAATGAGCAGTTCTTC
>TRBV2|NA|NA|TRBJ2-1
CASSEAAGYYNEQFF
TGTGCCAGCAGTGAAGCGGCGGGGTACTACAATGAGCAGTTCTTC
>TRBV30|NA|NA|TRBJ1-2
CAWSVAGRQNRDLRGYTF
TGTGCCTGGAGTGTAGCGGGGCGACAAAACCGGGACTTGAGAGGCTACACCTTC